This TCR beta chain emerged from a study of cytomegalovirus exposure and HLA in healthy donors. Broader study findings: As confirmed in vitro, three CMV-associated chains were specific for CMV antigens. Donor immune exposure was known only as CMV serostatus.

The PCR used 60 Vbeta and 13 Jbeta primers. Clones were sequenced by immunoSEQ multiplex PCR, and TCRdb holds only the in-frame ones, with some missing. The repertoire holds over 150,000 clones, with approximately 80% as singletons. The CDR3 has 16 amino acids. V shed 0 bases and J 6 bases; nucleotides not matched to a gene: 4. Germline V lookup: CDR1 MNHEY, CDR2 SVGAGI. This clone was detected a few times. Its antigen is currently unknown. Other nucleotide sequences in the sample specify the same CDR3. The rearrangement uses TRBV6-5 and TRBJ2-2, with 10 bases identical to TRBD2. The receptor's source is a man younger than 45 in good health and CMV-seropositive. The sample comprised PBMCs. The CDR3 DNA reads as TGTGCCAGCAGTTACTCGAACCTAGCGGGAGCCGGGGAGCTGTTTTTT. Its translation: CASSYSNLAGAGELFF.